These 30 T cell receptor beta chains originate from one sample sequenced in a study of molecular identifiers for immune sequencing clone quantification. TCRdb ran MiXCR on the PCR reads and lists one entry per CDR3 protein. The sample consists of over 100,000 distinct CDR3 sequences, 35% of them appearing once. Sequencing used naive CD8+ T cells from blood, with Jurkat cell RNA spiked in. Regarding subset: FACS-sorted CD8+CD4-CCR7+CD45RA+ naive T cells. These receptors all stem from a human donor in good health. Some libraries in this study had Jurkat cell RNA spiked in.

Concerning this clonotype: This may come from a read error, since a much larger clone is one base off. The rearrangement joins TRBV9 to TRBJ1-1; D not certain. The CDR3 has 13 residues. Germline V gene sequence: CDR1 SGDLS, CDR2 YYNGEE. The CDR3 DNA reads as TGTACCAGCAGCGTAGAAGGAGGATATGAAGCTTTCTTT. It specifies CTSSVEGGYEAFF.

This clonotype has a count of ten or more. The chain combines TRBV28 with TRBJ2-7, with TRBD2 as a possible D gene (5 bases). Germline CDR1 and CDR2: MDHEN and SYDVKM. V lost 5 bases to trimming and J lost 4 bases, with 18 bases between them. The CDR3 loop spans 15 amino acids. The CDR3 region is CASSLEGPPRYEQYF. The CDR3 coding sequence is TGTGCCAGCAGTCTTGAGGGTCCCCCGCGTTACGAGCAGTACTTC.

Remarks on this clonotype: This may be a read error, as it is one base from a much larger clone. No conserved phenylalanine or tryptophan is present at the end of the CDR3, so a read error is the likely explanation. The rearrangement links TRBV7-8 to TRBJ1-1; D ambiguous. V was pared by 4 bases and J by 4 bases, with 7 bases between. Germline V gives CDR1 SGHVS, CDR2 FQNEAQ. The CDR3 is 12 amino acids. CDR3 bases: TGTGCCAGCAGCTCCCGGATCACTGAAGCTTTCTCT. Protein product: CASSSRITEAFS.

The rearrangement joins TRBV2 to TRBJ2-1; D ambiguous. CDR3 length: 15 residues. Germline V gene data show CDR1 as SNHLY and CDR2 as FYNNEI. With 4 bases removed from V and 8 bases from J, the gap between germline ends came to 18 bases. This chain's CDR3 is CASSASLQFRDEQFF. The DNA for the CDR3 is TGTGCCAGCAGTGCCTCGCTACAGTTCAGAGATGAGCAGTTCTTC.

The chain is built from TRBV6-6 and TRBJ2-7, with TRBD1 as a possible D gene (5 bases). With 7 bases removed from V and 5 bases from J, the gap between germline ends came to 15 bases. This CDR3 contains 13 residues. CDR1 is MNHNY, CDR2 SVGAGI, per germline (reference sequence). CDR3 region: CASNAGILDEQYF. The CDR3 DNA reads as TGTGCCAGCAATGCAGGGATTTTAGACGAGCAGTACTTC.

This clonotype was observed once. The V and J genes are TRBV6-6 and TRBJ2-5; 10 bases fit TRBD2. CDR3 length: 14 residues. Germline V gene data show CDR1 as MNHNY and CDR2 as SVGAGI (reference sequence). With 4 bases clipped from V and 7 bases from J, the junction kept 6 bases outside the gene matches. This chain's CDR3 is CASSSGTSVVTQYF. As DNA, the CDR3 is TGTGCCAGCAGTTCGGGGACTAGCGTGGTGACCCAGTACTTC.

The chain couples TRBV20-1 to TRBJ2-7; the match to TRBD1 covers 10 bases. The CDR3 is made up of 14 amino acids. V was clipped by 0 bases and J by 7 bases; unmatched bases: 6. Germline V lookup: CDR1 DFQATT, CDR2 SNEGSKA (reference sequence). The CDR3 DNA follows: TGCAGTGCTAGAGATCGGGACAGGGGTAGGGAGCAGTACTTC. Protein product: CSARDRDRGREQYF.

Notes on this clonotype: This clone may be a read error of a much larger clone one base away. The CDR3 end shows no conserved phenylalanine or tryptophan, and so a read error is likely. This chain joins TRBV7-6 and TRBJ2-3; D is perhaps TRBD2 (6 bases). V gave up 5 bases and J gave up 5 bases, with 11 bases separating them. This CDR3 has 13 amino acids. Germline V lookup: CDR1 SGHVS, CDR2 FNYEAQ. CDR3 sequence (DNA): TGTGCCAGCAGCACGACTAGGAGAGATACGCAGTATTCT. Its protein product is CASSTTRRDTQYS.

In this sample, this clonotype turned up many times. The chain carries TRBV28 and TRBJ2-7; 8 positions agree with TRBD1. The trim removed 5 bases at V and 3 bases at J, leaving 3 bases unmatched. Germline CDR1 is MDHEN and CDR2 is SYDVKM. The CDR3 consists of 13 residues. CDR3 in amino acids: CASSPGTGYEQYF. CDR3 coding DNA: TGTGCCAGCAGTCCCGGGACAGGCTACGAGCAGTACTTC.

CDR3 sequence (DNA): TGTGCCAGCAGTTCGGACCAGAGCTCCTACGAGCAGTACTTC. Protein: CASSSDQSSYEQYF. The chain couples TRBV6-6 to TRBJ2-7, with D hard to call. The V gene lost 4 bases and the J gene lost 0 bases, with 10 bases spanning the gap. CDR1 and CDR2 (germline): MNHNY, SVGAGI (reference sequence). The CDR3 contains 14 residues.

Concerning this clonotype itself: Possible read error: a much larger clone is one base away. V gene TRBV2 combines with J gene TRBJ2-2; possible D gene TRBD1, 6 bases. This CDR3 has 16 amino acids. From germline, CDR1 is SNHLY and CDR2 FYNNEI. The CDR3 nucleotides are TGTGCCAGCGAGTCAGGTGTTACAGGGAACTCCGGGGAGCTGTTTTTT. Its translation: CASESGVTGNSGELFF.

The chain is built from TRBV4-2 and TRBJ2-7; 7 bases match TRBD2. This CDR3 comprises 16 residues. Germline V gene data show CDR1 as LGHNA and CDR2 as YNFKEQ. Trimming took 1 base from V and 0 from J; bases not matched to a gene: 6. CDR3 protein: CASSQASGRSSYEQYF. In nucleotides, the CDR3 is TGTGCCAGCAGCCAAGCTAGCGGAAGGAGCTCCTACGAGCAGTACTTC.

This chain links TRBV6-5 with TRBJ2-1, with D tentatively TRBD1 (6 bases). The V end lost 4 bases, the J end lost 1 base, and 11 bases lay between the germline ends. The CDR3 spans 15 residues. Germline CDR1 is MNHEY and CDR2 is SVGAGI. This CDR3 reads CASSSAGASYNEQFF. CDR3 sequence (DNA): TGTGCCAGCAGTTCTGCAGGGGCGTCCTACAATGAGCAGTTCTTC.

The chain joins TRBV15 to TRBJ2-2; D is undetermined. CDR1 is LNHNV and CDR2 is YYDKDF in the germline V gene (reference sequence). V lost 5 bases to trimming and J lost 5 bases, with 15 bases between them. The CDR3 is 15 residues long. The CDR3 bases are TGTGCCACCAGCTCGAAATTGAGTGGAACCGGGGAGCTGTTTTTT. It is translated as CATSSKLSGTGELFF.

This clonotype was detected many times. The genes are TRBV13 and TRBJ2-3; D possibly corresponds to TRBD1 (5 bases). V was pared by 5 bases and J by 4 bases, with 10 bases between. Germline-derived CDR1 and CDR2 are PRHDT and FYEKMQ (reference sequence). The CDR3 consists of 13 residues. Written as DNA, the CDR3 is TGTGCCAGCAGCGCCGTAGGGGCAGATACGCAGTATTTT. Protein product: CASSAVGADTQYF.

The chain recombines TRBV7-3 with TRBJ2-5, with a possible D match to TRBD2 (5 bases). The CDR3 covers 14 residues. Germline CDR1 and CDR2: SGHTA and FQGTGA. The V and J ends lost 0 bases and 5 bases respectively, with 10 bases between them. This chain's CDR3 is CASSLTGAVETQYF. In DNA, the CDR3 is TGTGCCAGCAGCTTAACGGGAGCTGTGGAGACCCAGTACTTC.

To note about this clonotype: This may stem from a read error, because a much larger clone lies one nucleotide away. The chain couples TRBV14 to TRBJ1-2; D unclear. CDR3 length equals 13 residues. Germline V gives CDR1 SGHDN, CDR2 FVKESK. The CDR3 reads CASSQGQSYGDTF. CDR3 in DNA: TGTGCCAGCAGCCAAGGGCAGAGCTATGGCGACACCTTC.

On this clonotype: Given a much more abundant clone one base away, this may be a read error. This chain uses TRBV28 with TRBJ2-3; 8 nucleotides match TRBD2. J was trimmed by 8 bases and V by 6 bases; bases with no gene match: 13. This CDR3 spans 15 amino acids. The V gene's germline CDR1 is MDHEN and CDR2 SYDVKM. CDR3 protein: CASSLTGGIVGTQYF. CDR3 nucleotides: TGTGCCAGCAGCCTAACGGGAGGGATCGTGGGTACGCAGTATTTT.

Here the CDR3 reads CASSYSGYTLAKNIQYF. The CDR3 DNA reads TGTGCCAGCAGTTACTCGGGGTATACCTTAGCCAAAAACATTCAGTACTTC. This chain connects TRBV6-2 or TRBV6-3 to TRBJ2-4; D is unclear. The CDR3 covers 17 residues. Trimming cost V 0 bases and J 0 bases, with 12 bases left between them. Looked up from germline, CDR1 is MNHEY and CDR2 is SVGEGT.

This clonotype showed up just once. One base away lies a much larger clone, so this may be a sequencing read error. This sequence joins TRBV4-1 and TRBJ2-1; D is uncertain. Trimming pared 0 bases from V and 8 bases from J, leaving 5 bases between. This CDR3 region has 12 residues. Germline V lookup: CDR1 MGHRA, CDR2 YSYEKL. The CDR3 DNA sequence: TGCGCCAGCAGCCAAGATAAGGATGAGCAGTTCTTC. Protein: CASSQDKDEQFF.

This clonotype was seen a few times. The chain combines TRBV19 with TRBJ2-2; D call uncertain. Germline assignment: CDR1 LNHDA and CDR2 SQIVND (reference sequence). CDR3 length equals 13 residues. V gave up 5 bases and J gave up 7 bases, with 11 bases separating them. The CDR3 DNA is TGTGCCAGTAGTCCACATCTGGGCGGGGAGCTGTTTTTT. This encodes CASSPHLGGELFF. The complete variable domain, with remaining parts taken from reference TRBV19 and TRBJ2-2, reads DGGITQSPKYLFRKEGQNVTLSCEQNLNHDAMYWYRQDPGQGLRLIYYSQIVNDFQKGDIAEGYSVSREKKESFPLTVTSAQKNPTAFYLCASSPHLGGELFFGEGSRLTVL.

The chain is built from TRBV9 and TRBJ2-3; D is possibly TRBD2 (7 bases). Germline V gene sequence: CDR1 SGDLS, CDR2 YYNGEE. V shed 0 bases and J shed 2 bases, with 22 bases lying between them. CDR3 length equals 19 residues. Here the CDR3 reads CASSVEGGFSVSITDTQYF. In DNA, the CDR3 is TGTGCCAGCAGCGTAGAGGGGGGGTTCAGTGTTTCGATCACAGATACGCAGTATTTT.

This clonotype was picked up one time. Germline is not matched at one junction end, which may reflect a read error. The rearrangement uses TRBV12-3 or TRBV12-4 and TRBJ2-2, with a weak D call TRBD2 (5 bases). The CDR3 loop spans 13 amino acids. In nucleotides, the CDR3 is TGTGCCAGCAGTCCTCCGGGGTCCGGGGAGCCGTTTTTT. Translation: CASSPPGSGEPFF.

The chain is built from TRBV14 and TRBJ1-3; D perhaps matches TRBD1 (5 bases). The CDR3 sequence is 16 residues long. Trimming took 1 base from V and 0 from J, leaving 10 bases between them. The V gene's germline CDR1 is SGHDN and CDR2 FVKESK. CDR3 loop: CASSQAGLLSGNTIYF. CDR3 nucleotide sequence: TGTGCCAGCAGCCAAGCGGGACTCCTCTCTGGAAACACCATATATTTT.

CDR3 nucleotide sequence: TGTGCCAGTAGTATGTTAGCGGGAGCTTTCGATGAGCAGTTCTTC. Amino acids: CASSMLAGAFDEQFF. This chain links TRBV19 with TRBJ2-1, with 9 bases aligning to TRBD2. V was clipped by 3 bases and J by 8 bases; unmatched bases: 8. The CDR3 spans 15 residues. Germline values: CDR1 LNHDA, CDR2 SQIVND (reference sequence). Full variable domain (rest looked up from reference TRBV19 and TRBJ2-1): DGGITQSPKYLFRKEGQNVTLSCEQNLNHDAMYWYRQDPGQGLRLIYYSQIVNDFQKGDIAEGYSVSREKKESFPLTVTSAQKNPTAFYLCASSMLAGAFDEQFFGPGTRLTVL.

The V gene is TRBV7-9, the J gene TRBJ1-5; D is unresolved. Trimming stripped 1 base from V and 4 bases from J, with 11 bases between. This CDR3 has 15 residues. The germline V gene encodes CDR1 SEHNR and CDR2 FQNEAQ (reference sequence). CDR3 nucleotides: TGTGCCAGCAGCTTAGGTGGCAGAGGTAATCAGCCCCAGCATTTT. This translates into CASSLGGRGNQPQHF.

The chain links TRBV29-1 to TRBJ2-1, with TRBD2 matching over 11 bases. Germline CDR1 and CDR2: SQVTM and ANQGSEA. The CDR3 is 20 residues long. With V trimmed by 1 base and J by 0 bases, 14 bases remained unmatched. The CDR3 coding sequence is TGCAGCGTTGAAGTATTACTAGCGGGAGTCCCCCAGGGCTCCTACAATGAGCAGTTCTTC. This encodes CSVEVLLAGVPQGSYNEQFF.

This chain joins TRBV7-9 and TRBJ2-2; 8 positions agree with TRBD2. Germline V lookup: CDR1 SEHNR, CDR2 FQNEAQ (reference sequence). V lost 6 bases and J lost 3; bases outside the gene matches: 12. This CDR3 has 17 residues. CDR3 DNA sequence: TGTGCCAGCAGTCCCCCCCCGGGGGGGCGTGACACCGGGGAGCTGTTTTTT. Its protein is CASSPPPGGRDTGELFF.

V usage is TRBV24-1 and J usage is TRBJ2-3; D is unresolved. V was clipped by 5 bases and J by 0 bases, with 14 bases between them. The CDR3 sequence is 16 residues long. CDR1 is KGHDR, CDR2 SFDVKD, per germline. The CDR3 reads CATSAHKYPSTDTQYF. CDR3 bases: TGTGCCACCAGTGCCCACAAATACCCTAGCACAGATACGCAGTATTTT.

This clonotype was detected many times. The rearrangement links TRBV27 to TRBJ1-1; D not certain. This CDR3 contains 15 residues. V lost 0 bases to trimming and J lost 0 bases, with 8 bases between them. Germline-derived CDR1 and CDR2 are MNHEY and SMNVEV (reference sequence). The CDR3: CASSLSGTLNTEAFF. DNA for the CDR3: TGTGCCAGCAGTTTATCTGGCACCCTGAACACTGAAGCTTTCTTT.